The next 15 T cell receptor beta chains were all read from a single sample in a study of cytomegalovirus exposure and HLA in healthy donors. In the PCR, 60 Vbeta and 13 Jbeta primers were used. TCRdb's table, derived via immunoSEQ multiplex PCR, lists solely in-frame clones and lacks some. The sample has some 100,000 clones; approximately 80% are singletons. The sequencing sample was made of PBMCs. The receptors derive from a man aged 40-50 years in good health and CMV-seropositive.

A word on this clone: One end of the junction fails to match germline, which may point to a read error. The sample holds other DNA sequences that translate to the same CDR3. The chain carries TRBV2 and TRBJ1-5, with 9 bases fitting TRBD1. This CDR3 is built from 15 residues. Germline V lookup: CDR1 SNHLY, CDR2 FYNNEI. CDR3 in amino acids: CASRAQGAGNQPQHF. The CDR3 DNA reads TGTGCCAGCAGAGCACAGGGGGCGGGCAACCAGCCCCAGCATTTT.

The chain couples TRBV2 to TRBJ2-5; 12 nucleotides agree with TRBD2. Trimming removed 3 bases from V and 6 bases from J; junction bases left unmatched: 11. From germline, CDR1 is SNHLY and CDR2 FYNNEI. The CDR3 sequence is 17 residues long. Here the CDR3 DNA reads TGTGCCAGCAGTGAGGTCCCCCTAGCGGGGGGGATCCAGACCCAGTACTTC. It codes for CASSEVPLAGGIQTQYF.

In this sample, this clone turned up a few times. This sequence joins TRBV4-1 and TRBJ1-1; D is perhaps TRBD1 (5 bases). The CDR3 is made up of 15 amino acids. Trimming removed 1 base from V and 1 base from J, with 10 bases in between. Germline V gene lookup returns CDR1 MGHRA and CDR2 YSYEKL. CDR3 in DNA: TGCGCCAGCAGCCAAGCCGCGACAGCGAACACTGAAGCTTTCTTT. Residues: CASSQAATANTEAFF.

V and J are TRBV5-1 and TRBJ2-7, with 7 bases lining up with TRBD1. Germline V gene lookup returns CDR1 SGHRS and CDR2 YFSETQ. The CDR3 contains 13 residues. V shed 7 bases and J 6 bases; nucleotides not matched to a gene: 10. The CDR3 loop is CASRDSQLSEQYF. The CDR3 bases are TGCGCCAGCCGGGACAGCCAATTATCCGAGCAGTACTTC. Drawing the rest from reference TRBV5-1 and TRBJ2-7, the complete variable domain is KAGVTQTPRYLIKTRGQQVTLSCSPISGHRSVSWYQQTPGQGLQFLFEYFSETQRNKGNFPGRFSGRQFSNSRSEMNVSTLELGDSALYLCASRDSQLSEQYFGPGTRLTVT.

The V and J genes are TRBV18 and TRBJ1-2, with 7 bases identical to TRBD1. The V gene's germline CDR1 is KGHSH and CDR2 LQKENI. V lost 1 base and J lost 2; bases outside the gene matches: 7. CDR3 length: 16 amino acids. CDR3 coding DNA: TGTGCCAGCTCACCACGCCAGGGGGTTTTGAACTATGGCTACACCTTC. Translating it yields CASSPRQGVLNYGYTF.

The CDR3 coding sequence is TGTGCCAGCAGTGGGACTAGCGGGGGGGCCAATGAGCAGTTCTTC. Protein sequence: CASSGTSGGANEQFF. The chain joins TRBV6-4 to TRBJ2-1; 15 positions agree with TRBD2. There are 15 residues in the CDR3. From germline, CDR1 is MRHNA and CDR2 SNTAGT. Trimming cost V 4 bases and J 6 bases; bases outside gene matches: 1.

V and J are TRBV28 and TRBJ1-3; D ambiguous. Deletions cut 6 bases from V and 3 bases from J, with 15 bases between. The CDR3 consists of 15 residues. The germline V gene has CDR1 MDHEN and CDR2 SYDVKM. The CDR3 sequence is CASSLGGSGGNTIYF. The DNA for the CDR3 is TGTGCCAGCAGCTTGGGAGGGAGCGGTGGAAACACCATATATTTT.

The chain employs TRBV27 and TRBJ2-7, with 8 nucleotides matching TRBD1. Germline CDR1 MNHEY, CDR2 SMNVEV (reference sequence). V shed 5 bases, J shed 5 bases, and the junction held 5 bases outside the gene matches. The CDR3 consists of 13 residues. This CDR3 reads CASSQDRGDEQYF. In DNA, the CDR3 is TGTGCCAGCAGTCAAGACAGGGGCGACGAGCAGTACTTC.

The rearrangement joins TRBV5-4 to TRBJ1-1; D is ambiguous. The CDR3 totals 13 residues. Deletions cut 5 bases from V and 4 bases from J, with 12 bases between. Germline V gives CDR1 SGHNT, CDR2 YYREEE (reference sequence). The CDR3 spells CASRSPPGTEAFF. The DNA for the CDR3 is TGTGCCAGCAGGTCTCCGCCGGGCACTGAAGCTTTCTTT.

This clone was seen just once. CDR3 residues: CASSFRPNGQGGYEQYF. Written as DNA, the CDR3 is TGCGCCAGCAGCTTCCGACCTAACGGACAGGGTGGGTACGAGCAGTACTTC. The rearrangement uses TRBV5-1 and TRBJ2-7; 8 bases agree with TRBD1. Germline CDR1 and CDR2: SGHRS and YFSETQ. Losses at the gene ends were 2 bases for V and 4 bases for J; bases not matched to a gene: 14. The CDR3 has 17 amino acids.

This clone appeared a single time. The chain carries TRBV25-1 and TRBJ1-5, with unresolved D. The length of the CDR3 is 13 residues. The V end was cut by 4 bases, the J end by 1 base, with 5 bases between. Looked up from germline, CDR1 is MGHDK and CDR2 is SYGVNS. The CDR3 is CASSGPSNQPQHF. The DNA for the CDR3 is TGTGCCAGCAGTGGTCCAAGCAATCAGCCCCAGCATTTT.

This clone has just one count. Compared with germline, one end of the junction differs, possibly owing to a read error. The chain couples TRBV11-2 to TRBJ2-6; the D gene is possibly TRBD1 (6 bases). The CDR3 runs to 18 residues. The germline V gene has CDR1 SGHAT and CDR2 FQNNGV. CDR3 in amino acids: CASSTLASGASGANGLTF. In nucleotides, the CDR3 is TGTGCCAGCAGCACCCTTGCCTCAGGGGCCTCTGGGGCCAACGGCCTGACTTTC.

The CDR3 sequence: CASSQETGEGSGYTF. For the CDR3, the DNA is TGCGCCAGCAGCCAAGAGACAGGGGAGGGTTCTGGCTACACCTTC. This sequence joins TRBV4-1 and TRBJ1-2; 8 bases map to TRBD1. Trimming took 0 bases from V and 7 from J; bases not matched to a gene: 7. The CDR3 consists of 15 residues. Per germline, CDR1 MGHRA and CDR2 YSYEKL.

The chain couples TRBV19 to TRBJ1-4; 9 nucleotides line up with TRBD1. V dropped 9 bases and J dropped 5; count of bases not matched to a gene: 10. Germline CDR1 reads LNHDA; CDR2 reads SQIVND (reference sequence). This CDR3 contains 15 residues. The DNA of the CDR3 is TGTGCCAGGACCCTCGGCGGACAGGGGAATGAAAAACTGTTTTTT. It specifies CARTLGGQGNEKLFF.

V gene TRBV11-3 combines with J gene TRBJ2-1, with 8 bases lining up with TRBD1. Germline V gene lookup returns CDR1 SGHNT and CDR2 YENEEA. V lost 5 bases and J lost 7; bases outside the gene matches: 7. The CDR3 is made up of 14 amino acids. The CDR3 protein is CASSDRGKRNEQFF. CDR3 DNA: TGTGCCAGCAGCGACAGGGGAAAAAGGAATGAGCAGTTCTTC.